The 3 T cell receptor beta chains below all came from one sample that was sequenced in a study of shared clonotypes between healthy human individuals. Using immunoSEQ multiplex PCR, the repertoire was profiled, and TCRdb retains in-frame clones only, with some absent. The sample has approximately 530,000 clones; 90% to 97% are singletons. The source material was naive CD4+ T cells sorted from blood. Subset here: CD45RA+ positively selected. The receptors were sampled from a woman aged 30 to 39 in good health.

The V and J genes are TRBV19 and TRBJ2-5, with 8 bases fitting TRBD2. The J call is doubtful: the DNA matches TRBJ2-7 better. The germline gives CDR1 LNHDA, CDR2 SQIVND (reference sequence). This CDR3 is 15 amino acids long. The CDR3 reads CASRAASGPSYEQYF. The CDR3 bases are TGTGCCAGTAGGGCAGCTAGCGGGCCCTCCTACGAGCAGTACTTC.

The chain uses TRBV18 and TRBJ2-1; D assignment may be TRBD1 or TRBD2 (5 bases each). CDR1 is KGHSH and CDR2 is LQKENI in the germline V gene. The CDR3 length is 20 residues. V lost 0 bases to trimming and J lost 2 bases, with 23 bases between them. The CDR3 reads CASSPPHLMAPVGAYNEQFF. The CDR3 DNA is TGTGCCAGCTCACCACCGCATCTCATGGCTCCCGTGGGGGCCTACAATGAGCAGTTCTTC.

The chain joins TRBV18 to TRBJ1-1, with a tentative D call TRBD1 (5 bases). Germline V gene data show CDR1 as KGHSH and CDR2 as LQKENI. This CDR3 has 13 amino acids. With 5 bases removed from V and 1 base from J, the gap between germline ends came to 8 bases. CDR3 sequence (DNA): TGTGCCAGCTCAGAACAGGAGAACACTGAAGCTTTCTTT. It translates to CASSEQENTEAFF.